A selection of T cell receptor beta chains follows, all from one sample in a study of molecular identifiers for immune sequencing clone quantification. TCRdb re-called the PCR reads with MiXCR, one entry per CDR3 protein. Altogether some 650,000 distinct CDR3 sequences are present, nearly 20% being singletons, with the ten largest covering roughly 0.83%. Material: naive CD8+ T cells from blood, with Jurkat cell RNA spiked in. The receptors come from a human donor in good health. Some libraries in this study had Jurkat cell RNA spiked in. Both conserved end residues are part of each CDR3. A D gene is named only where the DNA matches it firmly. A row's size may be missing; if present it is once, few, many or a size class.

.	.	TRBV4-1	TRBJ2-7	CASNQETGGLVRDEQHF	TGCGCCAGCAACCAAGAAACCGGCGGACTCGTCCGGGACGAGCAGCACTTC
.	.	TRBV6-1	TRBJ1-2	CASSEEDITGYGYTF	TGTGCCAGCAGTGAAGAGGACATTACGGGCTATGGCTACACCTTC
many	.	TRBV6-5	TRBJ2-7	CASSENSYEQYF	TGTGCCAGCAGCGAAAACTCCTACGAGCAGTACTTC
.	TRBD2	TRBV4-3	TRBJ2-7	CASSPNPSSGGNEQYF	TGCGCCAGCAGCCCCAATCCATCTAGCGGGGGCAATGAGCAGTACTTC
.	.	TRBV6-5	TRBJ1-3	CASTLGPWGNTIYF	TGTGCCAGCACCTTGGGGCCTTGGGGAAACACCATATATTTT
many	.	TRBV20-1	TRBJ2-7	CSAQEYGYEQYF	TGCAGTGCCCAGGAATATGGCTACGAGCAGTACTTC
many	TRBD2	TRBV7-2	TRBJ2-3	CASSLSGRGVDTQYF	TGTGCCAGCAGCTTGAGCGGGAGAGGGGTAGATACGCAGTATTTT
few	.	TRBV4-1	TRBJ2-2	CASSQAQEGAGELFF	TGCGCCAGCAGCCAAGCTCAGGAGGGGGCCGGGGAGCTGTTTTTT
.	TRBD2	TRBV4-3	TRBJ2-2	CASSQDLAGGPDTGELFF	TGCGCCAGCAGCCAAGATCTAGCGGGAGGGCCCGACACCGGGGAGCTGTTTTTT
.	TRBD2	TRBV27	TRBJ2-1	CASTGGASGYNEQFF	TGTGCCAGCACCGGGGGGGCTAGCGGATACAATGAGCAGTTCTTC
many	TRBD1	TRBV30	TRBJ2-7	CAWGQAAYEQYF	TGTGCCTGGGGACAGGCGGCCTACGAGCAGTACTTC
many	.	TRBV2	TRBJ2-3	CASSGEQRITDTQYF	TGTGCCAGCAGTGGAGAACAGCGGATCACAGATACGCAGTATTTT
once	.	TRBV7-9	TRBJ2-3	CARSLDTQYF	TGTGCCAGAAGCTTGGATACGCAGTATTTT
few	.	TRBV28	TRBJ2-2	CASSSRQAGVTGELFF	TGTGCCAGCAGTTCCCGGCAGGCCGGGGTCACCGGGGAGCTGTTTTTT
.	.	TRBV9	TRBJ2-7	CASSVGEPTAYEQYF	TGTGCCAGCAGCGTGGGGGAACCCACAGCCTACGAGCAGTACTTC
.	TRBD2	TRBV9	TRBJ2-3	CASSADTSGRGTDTQYF	TGTGCCAGCAGCGCCGATACTAGCGGGAGAGGGACAGATACGCAGTATTTT
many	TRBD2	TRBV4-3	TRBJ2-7	CASSQSGSINEQYF	TGCGCCAGCAGCCAAAGCGGGAGCATCAACGAGCAGTACTTC
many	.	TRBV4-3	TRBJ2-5	CASSQEWDAQETQYF	TGCGCCAGCAGCCAAGAGTGGGACGCCCAAGAGACCCAGTACTTC
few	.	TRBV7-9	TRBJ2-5	CASSPDGLSETQYF	TGTGCCAGCAGCCCCGACGGCCTTTCAGAGACCCAGTACTTC
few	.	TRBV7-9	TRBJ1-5	CASSLAGQLPSRVLHF	TGTGCCAGCAGCTTAGCAGGACAGCTACCATCCAGGGTTCTGCATTTT
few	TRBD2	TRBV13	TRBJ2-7	CASSLVSAGGPYEQYF	TGTGCCAGCAGCTTAGTATCAGCGGGAGGCCCCTACGAGCAGTACTTC
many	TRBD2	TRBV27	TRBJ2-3	CASHVTSGATDTQYF	TGTGCCAGCCACGTCACTAGCGGGGCCACAGATACGCAGTATTTT
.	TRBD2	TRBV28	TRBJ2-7	CASSFVRGSLSSYEQYF	TGTGCCAGCAGTTTCGTCCGCGGGAGCCTAAGCTCCTACGAGCAGTACTTC
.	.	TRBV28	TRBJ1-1	CASGFTDTEAFF	TGTGCCAGCGGTTTCACAGACACTGAAGCTTTCTTT
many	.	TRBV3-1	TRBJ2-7	CASSQSTDYEQYF	TGTGCCAGCAGCCAAAGTACGGACTACGAGCAGTACTTC
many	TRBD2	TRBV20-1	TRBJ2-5	CSASMIAGAQETQYF	TGCAGTGCTAGTATGATAGCGGGAGCTCAGGAGACCCAGTACTTC
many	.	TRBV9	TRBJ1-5	CASSVESSPVYPQHF	TGTGCCAGCAGCGTAGAGTCCTCCCCCGTCTACCCCCAGCATTTT
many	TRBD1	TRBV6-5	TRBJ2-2	CASSLQGQIINTGELFF	TGTGCCAGCAGCCTACAGGGACAGATTATAAACACCGGGGAGCTGTTTTTT
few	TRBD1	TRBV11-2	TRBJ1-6	CASSLYDRGGNSPLHF	TGTGCCAGCAGCCTGTATGACAGGGGAGGCAATTCACCCCTCCACTTT
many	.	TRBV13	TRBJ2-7	CASSTQAYEQYF	TGTGCCAGCAGCACCCAGGCCTACGAGCAGTACTTC
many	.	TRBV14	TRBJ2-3	CASRPGPSTDTQYF	TGTGCCAGCAGACCGGGCCCCAGCACAGATACGCAGTATTTT
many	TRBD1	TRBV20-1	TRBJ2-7	CSAWDRGRSYEQYF	TGCAGTGCGTGGGACAGGGGACGGTCCTACGAGCAGTACTTC
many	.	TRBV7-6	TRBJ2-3	CASSPDTGRDTQYF	TGTGCCAGCAGCCCCGACACCGGCAGGGATACGCAGTATTTT
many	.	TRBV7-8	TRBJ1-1	CASSRALGTEAFF	TGTGCCAGCAGCCGAGCGTTGGGCACTGAAGCTTTCTTT
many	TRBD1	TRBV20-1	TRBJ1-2	CSARETGNYGYTF	TGCAGTGCTAGAGAGACAGGGAACTATGGCTACACCTTC
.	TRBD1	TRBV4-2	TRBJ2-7	CASSRERTGSYEQYF	TGTGCCAGCAGCCGAGAACGGACAGGGTCCTACGAGCAGTACTTC
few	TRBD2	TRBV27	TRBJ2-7	CASSLLLAGGYEQYF	TGTGCCAGCAGTTTATTACTAGCGGGAGGTTACGAGCAGTACTTC
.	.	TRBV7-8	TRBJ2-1	CASSPIGGLYNEQFF	TGTGCCAGCAGCCCTATAGGGGGGCTGTACAATGAGCAGTTCTTC
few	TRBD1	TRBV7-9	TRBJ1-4	CASSSDRGHATNEKLFF	TGTGCCAGCAGTTCAGACAGGGGGCATGCAACTAATGAAAAACTGTTTTTT